The TCR beta chain described here comes from a study of monozygotic twins with cystic fibrosis. To note about this clone: Its antigen remains unknown.

Study results and caveats: Monozygotic CF twin pairs shared significantly more nucleotide-identical clonotypes than unrelated CF individuals did. Low clonality (median roughly 0.01) suggested a mostly naive repertoire.

In germline, CDR1 is SGHKS, CDR2 YYEKEE (reference sequence). The CDR3 extends over 16 amino acids. V was cut by 3 bases and J by 3 bases, with 17 bases left in between. Produced via immunoSEQ multiplex PCR; TCRdb's table is partial and in-frame only. Of tens of thousands of clones listed, over 75% were seen once; the top ten hold around 0.56%. Sequenced input: blood. V is TRBV5-5 and J is TRBJ2-3; TRBD1 is a possible D gene (6 bases). The clonotype was recovered from a girl aged 2 to 10 with cystic fibrosis. The CDR3 nucleotides read TGTGCCAGCAGCTCCTCGGGACACCCTTGGACAGATACGCAGTATTTT. This encodes CASSSSGHPWTDTQYF.